The clone carrying this T cell receptor (beta chain) has only a few counts. What it recognizes is unknown. This sample was included in a study of vaccination effects on CD4 cells after COVID-19. Study summary: Convalescent patients, a few in all, were sampled both early and late after vaccination.

This CDR3 has 15 amino acids. Trimming left V 6 bases short and J 4 bases short, with 15 bases between. CDR1 and CDR2 (germline): MNHEY, SVGAGI. Cells that had been cultured for roughly 9 days were the source of isolated CD4+ T cells. The person had PCR-confirmed SARS-CoV-2 infection between March and December 2020. Participants were given two doses of BNT162b2 or mRNA-1273 vaccine. Only in-frame clones appear in the TCRdb table, and some are missing; sequencing was by immunoSEQ multiplex PCR. The sample includes about 44,000 clones, 76% of them seen just once. Here the sequenced sample was CD4+ T cells from PBMCs cultured without peptide, taken after COVID-19 vaccination. The origin of this receptor is a human donor who had a prior SARS-CoV-2 infection. V and J are TRBV6-5 and TRBJ2-2; perhaps TRBD1 as D (6 bases). The CDR3 loop reads CASSWAGVSTGELFF. Here the CDR3 DNA reads TGTGCCAGCAGCTGGGCAGGGGTTAGCACCGGGGAGCTGTTTTTT.